Listed here are 9 T cell receptor beta chains from one sample, sequenced in a study of blood T cell repertoires in COVID-19. Only in-frame clones appear in the TCRdb table, and some are missing; sequencing was by immunoSEQ multiplex PCR. The sample has some 110,000 clones; over 55% are singletons. Sequencing input: peripheral blood. Receptors were obtained from a human donor with acute or convalescent COVID-19. The donor label of this sample is uncertain.

This sequence joins TRBV12-3 or TRBV12-4 and TRBJ1-5; unclear D gene. V lost 1 base and J lost 7, with 5 bases in between. CDR3 length equals 12 residues. The CDR3 DNA reads as TGTGCCAGCAGTTTAGGCGGGCAGCCCCAGCATTTT. It specifies CASSLGGQPQHF.

CDR3 sequence (DNA): TGTGCCTGGAGTTTTGGGACAGGGAACACTGAAGCTTTCTTT. As protein: CAWSFGTGNTEAFF. The chain uses TRBV30 and TRBJ1-1; 8 bases align to TRBD1. Per germline, CDR1 GTSNPN and CDR2 SVGIG (reference sequence). The CDR3 consists of 14 residues. The V and J ends lost 2 bases and 1 base, in that order; junction bases with no gene match: 3. The variable domain in full, completed from reference TRBV30 and TRBJ1-1, reads SQTIHQWPATLVQPVGSPLSLECTVEGTSNPNLYWYRQAAGRGLQLLFYSVGIGQISSEVPQNLSASRPQDRQFILSSKKLLLSDSGFYLCAWSFGTGNTEAFFGQGTRLTVV.

This clone occurred a few times. Other DNA sequences in this sample translate to the same CDR3. The chain uses TRBV4-1 and TRBJ1-5; D is possibly TRBD1 (5 bases). Germline CDR1 reads MGHRA; CDR2 reads YSYEKL. V was pared by 1 base and J by 5 bases, with 6 bases between. This CDR3 has 13 amino acids. DNA for the CDR3: TGCGCCAGCAGCCAAGCGGGGGATCAGCCCCAGCATTTT. It translates to CASSQAGDQPQHF.

The genes are TRBV7-9 and TRBJ1-1; TRBD1 matches 8 bases. J was trimmed by 3 bases and V by 3 bases; bases with no gene match: 3. CDR1 is SEHNR and CDR2 is FQNEAQ in the germline V gene (reference sequence). The CDR3 has 14 residues. The CDR3 here is CASSLMTGDTEAFF. The CDR3 region has the DNA TGTGCCAGCAGCTTGATGACAGGGGACACTGAAGCTTTCTTT.

This chain joins TRBV7-2 and TRBJ1-1; D gene uncertain. This CDR3 has 13 residues. CDR1 is SGHTA and CDR2 is FQGNSA in the germline V gene. V was cut by 5 bases and J by 1 base, with 8 bases left in between. The CDR3: CASSNYRNTEAFF. CDR3 bases: TGTGCCAGCAGCAATTACAGGAACACTGAAGCTTTCTTT.

V is TRBV27 and J is TRBJ2-7, with 7 bases lining up with TRBD1. V shed 3 bases and J 3 bases; nucleotides not matched to a gene: 2. The CDR3 is 13 residues long. Germline V gene sequence: CDR1 MNHEY, CDR2 SMNVEV (reference sequence). CDR3 in amino acids: CASSLTGNYEQYF. In nucleotides, the CDR3 is TGTGCCAGCAGTTTGACAGGGAACTACGAGCAGTACTTC.

This chain connects TRBV5-1 to TRBJ1-2; D may be TRBD1 (6 bases). CDR3 length equals 13 residues. CDR1 is SGHRS, CDR2 YFSETQ, per germline. Trimming took off 5 bases at V and 4 bases at J, with 12 bases between the two ends. The CDR3 region is CASSRQEGYGYTF. CDR3 coding DNA: TGCGCCAGCAGTCGACAGGAAGGCTATGGCTACACCTTC.

This chain connects TRBV29-1 to TRBJ1-1, with D unclear. Per germline, CDR1 SQVTM and CDR2 ANQGSEA. The V end lost 4 bases, the J end lost 2 bases, and 11 bases lay between the germline ends. The CDR3 is made up of 13 amino acids. CDR3 DNA sequence: TGCAGCGTTGGAAGCGGTCCAAACACTGAAGCTTTCTTT. Protein: CSVGSGPNTEAFF.

To note about this clone: A much larger clone sits a single nucleotide away, making a read error possible. Other DNA sequences within the sample encode an identical CDR3. CDR3 loop: CSVEATGTGGAFF. The CDR3 coding sequence is TGCAGTGTTGAGGCAACCGGGACAGGGGGTGCTTTCTTT. J is TRBJ1-1 and V is TRBV29-1; 11 bases line up with TRBD1. The CDR3 totals 13 residues. The V gene's germline CDR1 is SQVTM and CDR2 ANQGSEA.